A selection of T cell receptor beta chains follows, all from one sample in a study of blood T cell repertoires in COVID-19. Only in-frame clones appear in the TCRdb table, and some are missing; sequencing was by immunoSEQ multiplex PCR. Seen here are under 200,000 clones, around 90% observed once, and the top ten hold 5% to 6.5%. The sequenced sample was peripheral blood. The receptors originated from a man aged 40-55 years with active or convalescent COVID-19. Both conserved end residues are part of each CDR3. A D gene is named only where the DNA matches it firmly. The size field is filled for only some rows; it gives once, few, many or a size class.

D gene,V gene,clone size,J gene,CDR3 DNA,CDR3 protein
NA,TRBV24-1,NA,TRBJ2-7,TGTGCCACCAGTGATGGCTTCTACGAGCAGTACTTC,CATSDGFYEQYF
NA,TRBV7-2,NA,TRBJ2-2,TGTGCCAGCAGCCCAAGGGACACCCACTACAGCGGAGACACCGGGGAGCTGTTTTTT,CASSPRDTHYSGDTGELFF
NA,TRBV29-1,NA,TRBJ1-1,TGCAGCGTTGAATGGGGAGGGGACACTGAAGCTTTCTTT,CSVEWGGDTEAFF
NA,TRBV28,NA,TRBJ2-3,TGTGCCAGCAGTTTATACAGCCAAGGCACAGATACGCAGTATTTT,CASSLYSQGTDTQYF
TRBD1,TRBV5-6,NA,TRBJ2-5,TGTGCCAGCAGCTTGCGTGCGACAGGGTCCCAAGAGACCCAGTACTTC,CASSLRATGSQETQYF
TRBD2,TRBV20-1,NA,TRBJ2-7,TGCAGTGCTAGTTCGCTGGCGGGGGTAGACGAGCAGTACTTC,CSASSLAGVDEQYF
TRBD1,TRBV18,few,TRBJ1-2,TGTGCCAGCTCCCGGGGACAGGGGTCTGGCTACACCTTC,CASSRGQGSGYTF
TRBD2,TRBV7-2,NA,TRBJ2-1,TGTGCCAGCAGCCACCGACTAGCGGGCTACTCCTACAATGAGCAGTTCTTC,CASSHRLAGYSYNEQFF
TRBD1,TRBV9,NA,TRBJ1-4,TGTGCCAGCAGTGCCGGGACAGGGCTTGAAAAACTGTTTTTT,CASSAGTGLEKLFF
NA,TRBV6-5,NA,TRBJ2-7,TGTGCCAGCAGTACTCCGGGAGAGACCTACGAGCAGTACTTC,CASSTPGETYEQYF
NA,TRBV6-2/TRBV6-3,NA,TRBJ2-1,TGTGCCAGCAGTTCGAGGATCCGAGGCCTCAATGAGCAGTTCTTC,CASSSRIRGLNEQFF
NA,TRBV27,NA,TRBJ1-1,TGTGCCAGCAGTGTCGGTCGGGGGAACACTGAAGCTTTCTTT,CASSVGRGNTEAFF
NA,TRBV28,NA,TRBJ2-7,TGTGCCAGCAGCCCCCACCGAGGAGCCGACCCATGGTACTTC,CASSPHRGADPWYF
NA,TRBV7-9,once,TRBJ2-2,TGTGCCAGCAGCTTGATAACTCTTGCGAACACCGGGGAGCTGTTTTTT,CASSLITLANTGELFF
TRBD1,TRBV11-2,NA,TRBJ1-2,TGTGCCAGCAGCTTAGAGGTGCTCCGGGACAGTAATGGCTACACCTTC,CASSLEVLRDSNGYTF
TRBD2,TRBV9,NA,TRBJ2-3,TGTGCCAGCACCCTCGCGGGGGGTAGTGATACGCAGTATTTT,CASTLAGGSDTQYF
NA,TRBV6-5,NA,TRBJ2-3,TGTGCCAGCAGGCAGGGAGATACGCAGTATTTT,CASRQGDTQYF
TRBD2,TRBV28,NA,TRBJ2-7,TGTGCCAGCAGTTTATCTTGGGGGGGGGCCTACGAGCAGTACTTC,CASSLSWGGAYEQYF
NA,TRBV21-1,NA,TRBJ1-4,TGTGCCAGCAGCAAAACATCGACTCCTCGGGTTAATGAAAAACTGTTTTTT,CASSKTSTPRVNEKLFF
TRBD1,TRBV19,NA,TRBJ1-2,TGTGCCAGTAGTAAAGACAGGGCGAATGGCTACACCTTC,CASSKDRANGYTF
TRBD1,TRBV15,NA,TRBJ2-3,TGTGCCACCAGCGGGACAGGTAGTGGCACAGATACGCAGTATTTT,CATSGTGSGTDTQYF
NA,TRBV11-2,NA,TRBJ2-1,TGTGCCAGCAGCTTAAGACGGGGAAATGACAATGAGCAGTTCTTC,CASSLRRGNDNEQFF
TRBD1,TRBV19,few,TRBJ2-7,TGTGCCAGTAGTATCCAGACAGGGCCCTACGAGCAGTACTTC,CASSIQTGPYEQYF
TRBD1,TRBV27,NA,TRBJ1-1,TGTGCCAGCAGTTTTTGGTTCGGGACAGGGAGGACTGAAGCTTTCTTT,CASSFWFGTGRTEAFF
TRBD1,TRBV28,NA,TRBJ2-7,TGTGCCAGCAGCCGCTGGGACAGGGGGTTTAACGAGCAGTACTTC,CASSRWDRGFNEQYF
NA,TRBV19,NA,TRBJ2-3,TGTGCCAGTACCGGGTCCCACGGGGATACGCAGTATTTT,CASTGSHGDTQYF
NA,TRBV6-1,NA,TRBJ2-2,TGTGCCAGCAGTGAAGGGCGCCAGGGTAGTCACGGGGAGCTGTTTTTT,CASSEGRQGSHGELFF
TRBD1,TRBV9,NA,TRBJ2-1,TGTGCCAGCAGCAAACAGGGGGTGGGTAATGAGCAGTTCTTC,CASSKQGVGNEQFF
NA,TRBV12-3/TRBV12-4,NA,TRBJ2-1,TGTGCCAGCAGCGTACTAGCTGAGCAGTTCTTC,CASSVLAEQFF
NA,TRBV3-1/TRBV3-2,few,TRBJ1-1,TGTGCCAGCAGCCAAGGCAACACAGGGTTTATTAGGAGAGCTTTCTTT,CASSQGNTGFIRRAFF
TRBD1,TRBV27,NA,TRBJ1-2,TGTGCCAGCAGTTTAGAGGGACAGGGTCGGAATGGCTACACCTTC,CASSLEGQGRNGYTF
TRBD1,TRBV7-8,NA,TRBJ1-5,TGTGCCAGCAGCTCGCGACAGGGTCCAAGTCAGCCCCAGCATTTT,CASSSRQGPSQPQHF
TRBD2,TRBV7-9,NA,TRBJ2-7,TGTGCCAGCAGCTTAGGACTAGCGGGGACCTACGAGCAGTACTTC,CASSLGLAGTYEQYF
NA,TRBV2,NA,TRBJ1-6,TGTGCCAGCAGTCCAGGGGCTAATAATTCACCCCTCCACTTT,CASSPGANNSPLHF
TRBD1,TRBV9,NA,TRBJ1-1,TGTGCCAGCAGCTCGGGAACTGACAGGGGGGCTTTCTTT,CASSSGTDRGAFF
TRBD2,TRBV7-8,NA,TRBJ2-2,TGTGCCAGCAGCTTAGGGACTAGCGGGAGTACTTACACCGGGGAGCTGTTTTTT,CASSLGTSGSTYTGELFF
NA,TRBV5-1,NA,TRBJ2-3,TGCGCCAGCAGCTTGGCTGGAGGACGAGATACGCAGTATTTT,CASSLAGGRDTQYF
TRBD1,TRBV19,NA,TRBJ2-5,TGTGCCAGTAATCCGGGACAGGGGGCAGGAGAGACCCAGTACTTC,CASNPGQGAGETQYF
NA,TRBV19,NA,TRBJ1-6,TGTGCCAGTACAGACAGGACGTCACCCCTCCACTTT,CASTDRTSPLHF
TRBD2,TRBV28,NA,TRBJ2-7,TGTGCCAGCAGCGGAACTAGCGGGAGGGGAGCCTACGAGCAGTACTTC,CASSGTSGRGAYEQYF
TRBD1,TRBV19,NA,TRBJ2-6,TGTGCCAGTAGTCCCGGGACAGGGGTTAGGAGCTTGTCTGGGGCCAACGTCCTGACTTTC,CASSPGTGVRSLSGANVLTF
NA,TRBV7-8,NA,TRBJ1-4,TGTGCCAGCAGCAACAGTAGGGATCAGGGAGAAAAACTGTTTTTT,CASSNSRDQGEKLFF
NA,TRBV12-2,NA,TRBJ1-2,TGTGCAAGTCGCGAAGGGACAGGGGTTTCCTATGGCTACACCTTC,CASREGTGVSYGYTF
NA,TRBV7-9,NA,TRBJ1-1,TGTGCCAGCAGCAGGGGGTTAGCCGGATTCGGGTCTGAAGCTTTCTTT,CASSRGLAGFGSEAFF
NA,TRBV7-2,NA,TRBJ1-5,TGTGCCAGCAGCTCTGGGGGAGGAGTTAGCAATCAGCCCCAGCATTTT,CASSSGGGVSNQPQHF
TRBD1,TRBV27,NA,TRBJ1-2,TGTGCCAGCAGTGTCGGGACAGGGGGCTATGGCTACACCTTC,CASSVGTGGYGYTF
TRBD1,TRBV19,NA,TRBJ1-1,TGTGCCAGTAGATCGACAGGGGGGGAAGCTTTCTTT,CASRSTGGEAFF
TRBD2,TRBV5-1,NA,TRBJ2-1,TGCGCCAGCAGCTTTGTAGGCGGGAGGGTCAATGAGCAGTTCTTC,CASSFVGGRVNEQFF
NA,TRBV5-4,NA,TRBJ1-1,TGTGCCAGCAGCTTGGAACCCTATGAAGCTTTCTTT,CASSLEPYEAFF
TRBD2,TRBV6-5,NA,TRBJ2-7,TGTGCCAGCAGCGGCGGGAGATCCTACGAGCAGTACTTC,CASSGGRSYEQYF
TRBD1,TRBV6-5,NA,TRBJ1-4,TGTGCCAGCAGCTACAGGGGCGGCGGTGAAAAACTGTTTTTT,CASSYRGGGEKLFF
NA,TRBV30,NA,TRBJ1-3,TGTGCCTGGAGTGACAGCTCTGGAAACACCATATATTTT,CAWSDSSGNTIYF
NA,TRBV3-1/TRBV3-2,NA,TRBJ2-5,TGTGCCAGCAGCCTTTATGCGGGGGCCGGGGAGACCCAGTACTTC,CASSLYAGAGETQYF
TRBD2,TRBV6-4,NA,TRBJ2-2,TGTGCCAGCAGTGGCGGTAGCGGGAGTTCCGGGGAGCTGTTTTTT,CASSGGSGSSGELFF
NA,TRBV7-2,NA,TRBJ2-7,TGTGCCAGCAGCAGGAAAACAGACTCCTACGAGCAGTACTTC,CASSRKTDSYEQYF